Listed below are T cell receptor beta chains from one sample, sequenced in a study of blood T cell repertoires in COVID-19. Sequenced by immunoSEQ multiplex PCR; TCRdb stores in-frame clones only, minus some. The repertoire holds about 40,000 clones, with about 82% as singletons. The specimen was peripheral blood. These receptors all stem from a man older than 75 with active or convalescent COVID-19. Both conserved end residues are part of each CDR3. Each record gives: CDR3 DNA, CDR3 protein, V gene, D gene, clone size, J gene. The D gene is left open where the match is weak. For some rows the clone size is stated as once, few or many, or as a class when expanded; others skip it.

TGCGCCAGCAGCCAAGATCGAAGACCCCCGGGAGGCTACACCTTC | CASSQDRRPPGGYTF | TRBV4-1 | . | . | TRBJ1-2
TGTGCCAGCACCAAGGCTAGCGGGAAAAATGAGCAGTTCTTC | CASTKASGKNEQFF | TRBV9 | TRBD2 | . | TRBJ2-1
TGTGCCAGCAGCCACTTTAGGGGGGGTTCAGCGTACAATGAGCAGTTCTTC | CASSHFRGGSAYNEQFF | TRBV7-2 | . | . | TRBJ2-1
TGTGCCAGCTCACCCCCGGGACACACTCCCAGGAACACCATATATTTT | CASSPPGHTPRNTIYF | TRBV18 | . | . | TRBJ1-3
TGTGCCAGCGATCAGGCAGGGGTCTCCTACGAGCAGTACTTC | CASDQAGVSYEQYF | TRBV6-5 | . | . | TRBJ2-7
TGTGCCAGCAGCCAAGGACAGGGTTATGGCTACACCTTC | CASSQGQGYGYTF | TRBV3-1/TRBV3-2 | TRBD1 | . | TRBJ1-2
TGTGCCAGCACCCAGACAGGGGCCGGATGGGGCTACACCTTC | CASTQTGAGWGYTF | TRBV28 | TRBD1 | . | TRBJ1-2
TGTGCCAGCAGCTTATACAGCGGGGGCTCCTACAATGAGCAGTTCTTC | CASSLYSGGSYNEQFF | TRBV7-3 | TRBD2 | . | TRBJ2-1
TGTGCCAGCAGCCCTAAGGGAGGGCTGTTGGGTCAGCCCCAGCATTTT | CASSPKGGLLGQPQHF | TRBV6-2/TRBV6-3 | . | . | TRBJ1-5
TGTGCCACCGGGACACGGAGCTCCTACGAGCAGTACTTC | CATGTRSSYEQYF | TRBV19 | . | few | TRBJ2-7
TGTGCCAGCAGCTTAGAAGCCCCTCGGGGACAGGGGAGGGAAAAACTGTTTTTT | CASSLEAPRGQGREKLFF | TRBV7-9 | TRBD1 | few | TRBJ1-4
TGTGCCAGCAGTTCGGCAGGGGCCTACGAGCAGTACTTC | CASSSAGAYEQYF | TRBV28 | . | . | TRBJ2-7
TGTGCCAGCAGCCATTACGGGGGACGAAACACCATATATTTT | CASSHYGGRNTIYF | TRBV3-1/TRBV3-2 | . | . | TRBJ1-3
TGTGCCAGCAGCCCTAGTGGACAGGACGGCTCACCCCTCCACTTT | CASSPSGQDGSPLHF | TRBV9 | TRBD1 | . | TRBJ1-6
TGCGCCAGCAGCGCTCAGGGGCAGGCAGGTGGCTACACCTTC | CASSAQGQAGGYTF | TRBV5-1 | . | . | TRBJ1-2
TGCAGTGCTAGTAGGCTAGCGGGGACTCCCTCCTACGAGCAGTACTTC | CSASRLAGTPSYEQYF | TRBV20-1 | TRBD2 | . | TRBJ2-7
TGTGCCAGCATTCCCTCCATTGCGCCCGGAAACACCATATATTTT | CASIPSIAPGNTIYF | TRBV6-6 | . | . | TRBJ1-3
TGTGCCAGCAGTTTGTACAGGGCTAGCAATCAGCCCCAGCATTTT | CASSLYRASNQPQHF | TRBV28 | . | . | TRBJ1-5
TGTGCCAGCAGCCACGCCCACAGGGGGCAAATTGAAAAACTGTTTTTT | CASSHAHRGQIEKLFF | TRBV3-1/TRBV3-2 | TRBD1 | . | TRBJ1-4
TGTGCCAGCAGCCTCACATGGGGAGCGGCCTACAATGAGCAGTTCTTC | CASSLTWGAAYNEQFF | TRBV9 | . | . | TRBJ2-1
TGTGCCAGCAGCCCGACTAGCGGGGGGGCCAATGAGCAGTTCTTC | CASSPTSGGANEQFF | TRBV2 | TRBD2 | . | TRBJ2-1
TGTGCCAGCAGCCGGACTAGCGGGAGCGCAGATACGCAGTATTTT | CASSRTSGSADTQYF | TRBV7-3 | TRBD2 | . | TRBJ2-3
TGTGCCAGCAGCTCCATCCACAGGGGGCGAGTGAACACTGAAGCTTTCTTT | CASSSIHRGRVNTEAFF | TRBV7-2 | TRBD1 | . | TRBJ1-1
TGTGCCAGCAGCTTAGGACAGGGCCAGCTTAATTCACCCCTCCACTTT | CASSLGQGQLNSPLHF | TRBV7-8 | TRBD1 | . | TRBJ1-6
TGTGCCAGCTTGGACAGGGCGGGCGAGCAGTACTTC | CASLDRAGEQYF | TRBV6-5 | TRBD1 | . | TRBJ2-7
TGTGCCAGTAGTATAGATGCAGGAGACAGTAATGAAAAACTGTTTTTT | CASSIDAGDSNEKLFF | TRBV19 | . | . | TRBJ1-4
TGTGCCAGCAGTGGGACTAGCTTGGAGCAGTACTTC | CASSGTSLEQYF | TRBV28 | TRBD2 | many | TRBJ2-7
TGTGCCAGCAGCCCGACAGGGACGAACACCGGGGAGCTGTTTTTT | CASSPTGTNTGELFF | TRBV11-3 | TRBD1 | few | TRBJ2-2
TGTGCCAGCAGCGCGGGACTAGCGAACTCCTACGAGCAGTACTTC | CASSAGLANSYEQYF | TRBV7-9 | TRBD2 | . | TRBJ2-7
TGTGCCAGCAGGGGGGGTTCGGGCTACACCTTC | CASRGGSGYTF | TRBV28 | . | . | TRBJ1-2
TGTGCCAGTAGGGTACAGGGCCGCACTGAAGCTTTCTTT | CASRVQGRTEAFF | TRBV19 | . | once | TRBJ1-1
TGTGCCAGCAGCAACCCAGGGGATGGCTACACCTTC | CASSNPGDGYTF | TRBV21-1 | . | . | TRBJ1-2
TGTGCCAGCAGTCCGCCCTCGATCGGGAACACTGAAGCTTTCTTT | CASSPPSIGNTEAFF | TRBV28 | . | few | TRBJ1-1